This T cell receptor beta chain was recovered during a study of blood T cell repertoires in COVID-19. The junction had 2 bases not matched to a gene; V was cut back by 4 bases and J by 2 bases. CDR3 size: 14 residues. CDR1 is MNHEY, CDR2 SMNVEV, per germline (reference sequence). Produced via immunoSEQ multiplex PCR; TCRdb's table is partial and in-frame only. The sample holds approximately 220,000 clones; about 83% are singletons and the top ten take 4.8%. Within 2 weeks of study entry, exposed participants had contacted a PCR-confirmed or clinician-diagnosed COVID-19 case. The J gene is TRBJ1-2, the V gene TRBV27; 9 bases are a match to TRBD1. Sequencing used PBMCs or T cells enriched from blood (not recorded which). The TCR sequence derives from a woman in her 50s who had been exposed to COVID-19. The CDR3 loop is CASSWGQGNYGYTF. The CDR3 region has the DNA TGTGCCAGCAGTTGGGGACAGGGAAACTATGGCTACACCTTC.